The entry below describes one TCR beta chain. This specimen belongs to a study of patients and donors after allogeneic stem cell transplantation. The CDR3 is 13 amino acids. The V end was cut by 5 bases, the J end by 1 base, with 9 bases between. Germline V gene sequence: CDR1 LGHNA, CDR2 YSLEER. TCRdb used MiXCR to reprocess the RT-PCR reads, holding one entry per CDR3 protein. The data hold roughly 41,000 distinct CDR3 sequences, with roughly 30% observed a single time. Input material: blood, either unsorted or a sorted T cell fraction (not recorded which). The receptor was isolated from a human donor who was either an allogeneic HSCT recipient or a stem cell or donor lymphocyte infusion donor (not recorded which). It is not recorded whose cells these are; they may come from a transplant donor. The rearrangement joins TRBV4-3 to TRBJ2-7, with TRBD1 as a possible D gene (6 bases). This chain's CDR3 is CASSEGQSYEQYF. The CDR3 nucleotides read TGCGCCAGCAGCGAGGGACAATCCTACGAGCAGTACTTC.